The 30 T cell receptor beta chains presented below share a single source sample, sequenced in a study of OX40 agonist ivuxolimab in advanced cancers. Profiling relied on immunoSEQ multiplex PCR, and the TCRdb table lists in-frame clones only, not all of them. The sample lists nearly 65,000 clones; 90% to 95% were seen once. Material: CD4+ or CD8+ T cells sorted from blood, obtained in a trial of the OX40 agonist ivuxolimab. These receptor sequences come from an adult with an advanced solid tumor such as melanoma, head and neck, liver or kidney cancer.

The chain uses TRBV30 and TRBJ2-7; 11 positions agree with TRBD1. CDR1 and CDR2 from the germline V gene are GTSNPN and SVGIG (reference sequence). The CDR3 loop spans 13 amino acids. V lost 5 bases and J lost 6; bases outside the gene matches: 6. The CDR3 coding sequence is TGTGCCTGGGACCCGGGACAGGGGGGCGAGCAGTACTTC. This encodes CAWDPGQGGEQYF.

The rearrangement links TRBV6-1 to TRBJ2-3; the D call may be TRBD1 or TRBD2 (6 bases each). Trimming pared 8 bases from V and 8 bases from J, leaving 11 bases between. The germline V gene encodes CDR1 MNHNS and CDR2 SASEGT. CDR3 length: 11 residues. The CDR3 here is CASGGTTTQYF. CDR3 in DNA: TGTGCCAGCGGGGGGACAACTACGCAGTATTTT.

The chain links TRBV19 to TRBJ1-1; possibly TRBD1 for D (5 bases). The CDR3 length is 15 residues. Trimming took off 3 bases at V and 0 bases at J, with 11 bases between the two ends. Per the germline V gene, CDR1 is LNHDA and CDR2 is SQIVND (reference sequence). The CDR3: CASSISDIMNTEAFF. In nucleotides, the CDR3 is TGTGCCAGTAGTATTTCGGACATTATGAACACTGAAGCTTTCTTT.

This rearrangement joins TRBV15 to TRBJ2-3; 10 nucleotides agree with TRBD2. The CDR3 runs to 16 residues. Unmatched junction bases numbered 7, after V lost 6 bases and J lost 1 base. The germline CDR1 and CDR2 sequences are LNHNV and YYDKDF (reference sequence). The CDR3 is CATSPPGTSGTDTQYF. The CDR3 DNA reads TGTGCCACCAGTCCGCCAGGGACTAGCGGCACAGATACGCAGTATTTT.

This clone has a handful of counts. The chain combines TRBV19 with TRBJ2-1; 13 positions agree with TRBD2. This CDR3 comprises 14 residues. The germline V gene encodes CDR1 LNHDA and CDR2 SQIVND (reference sequence). Trimming cost V 6 bases and J 6 bases; bases outside gene matches: 2. Here the CDR3 DNA reads TGTGCCAGTAGAACTAGCGGGGGGGCCAATGAGCAGTTCTTC. This translates into CASRTSGGANEQFF.

The table lists this clone with a count of one. The chain combines TRBV19 with TRBJ1-1; 8 nucleotides match TRBD1. CDR1 and CDR2 from the germline V gene are LNHDA and SQIVND (reference sequence). The CDR3 totals 15 residues. The J segment lost 3 bases and the V segment lost 7 bases, leaving 10 bases of the junction unmatched. The CDR3 protein is CASTPGQGADTEAFF. In DNA, the CDR3 is TGTGCCAGTACCCCCGGACAGGGCGCGGACACTGAAGCTTTCTTT.

This rearrangement joins TRBV7-8 to TRBJ2-3; 15 nucleotides align to TRBD2. Germline lookup yields CDR1 SGHVS and CDR2 FQNEAQ. V shed 5 bases, J shed 0 bases, and the junction held 6 bases outside the gene matches. The CDR3 has 18 residues. The CDR3 DNA is TGTGCCAGCAGCCCAGGACTAGCGGGAGGGCCTAGCACAGATACGCAGTATTTT. Translated, it gives CASSPGLAGGPSTDTQYF. The variable domain in full, completed from reference TRBV7-8 and TRBJ2-3, reads GAGVSQSPRYKVAKRGQDVALRCDPISGHVSLFWYQQALGQGPEFLTYFQNEAQLDKSGLPSDRFFAERPEGSVSTLKIQRTQQEDSAVYLCASSPGLAGGPSTDTQYFGPGTRLTVL.

The chain combines TRBV21-1 with TRBJ2-7. TRBV21-1 is described as a pseudogene. This CDR3 has 13 amino acids. As DNA, the CDR3 is TGTGCCAGCAGCAGTCCTAAGACGGACGAGCAGTACGTC. Amino acid sequence: CASSSPKTDEQYV.

The chain joins TRBV10-3 to TRBJ1-1; D not certain. This CDR3 region has 14 residues. CDR1 is ENHRY and CDR2 is SYGVKD in the germline V gene. V was shortened by 3 bases and J by 2 bases, with 10 bases between the two germline ends. The CDR3 coding sequence is TGTGCCATCAGTGATGTGGGGATAAACACTGAAGCTTTCTTT. It yields the protein CAISDVGINTEAFF.

This clone was observed once. The V gene is TRBV6-5, the J gene TRBJ2-1; perhaps TRBD2 as D (6 bases). The germline V gene encodes CDR1 MNHEY and CDR2 SVGAGI. V lost 4 bases and J lost 9, with 16 bases in between. The CDR3 is 14 amino acids. Here the CDR3 DNA reads TGTGCCAGCAGTTCCCTCCCATATAGCGGTGAGCAGTTCTTC. Protein product: CASSSLPYSGEQFF.

The chain is built from TRBV29-1 and TRBJ1-2; D is undetermined. The CDR3 covers 13 residues. Germline assignment: CDR1 SQVTM and CDR2 ANQGSEA. V shed 2 bases and J shed 1 base, with 8 bases lying between them. The CDR3 DNA is TGCAGCGTTGAAAACGGAATTAACTATGGCTACACCTTC. Its protein product is CSVENGINYGYTF.

The V and J genes are TRBV7-9 and TRBJ1-1; TRBD1 is a possible D gene (5 bases). Per germline, CDR1 SEHNR and CDR2 FQNEAQ (reference sequence). The CDR3 has 14 amino acids. V was cut by 5 bases and J by 8 bases, with 18 bases left in between. As DNA, the CDR3 is TGTGCCAGCAGCCAGATGCGGACAAGGTTAGAAGCTTTCTTT. Translated: CASSQMRTRLEAFF.

This clone was detected only once. This chain connects TRBV15 to TRBJ1-1, with D possibly TRBD1 on 5 matching bases. The CDR3 spans 17 residues. Germline V CDR1 and CDR2: LNHNV, YYDKDF (reference sequence). V was trimmed by 0 bases and J by 3 bases, leaving 17 bases between them. The CDR3 nucleotides are TGTGCCACCAGCAGAGATCTTCTACCAGGGAGGGACACTGAAGCTTTCTTT. Translating gives CATSRDLLPGRDTEAFF.

This chain links TRBV7-2 with TRBJ1-1; D is unclear. The CDR3 has 13 residues. CDR1 is SGHTA and CDR2 is FQGNSA in the germline V gene. Trimming shortened V by 5 bases and J by 4 bases, and 11 bases separated the two germline ends. CDR3 sequence reads: CASSRLQSTEAFF. CDR3 DNA: TGTGCCAGCAGCCGCCTCCAGAGCACTGAAGCTTTCTTT.

This clone has more than one count but fewer than ten. This rearrangement joins TRBV27 to TRBJ1-5; 7 bases are shared with TRBD1. The CDR3 runs 13 residues. In germline, CDR1 is MNHEY, CDR2 SMNVEV (reference sequence). J was trimmed by 6 bases and V by 5 bases; bases with no gene match: 4. The CDR3 here is CASSMYRGQPQHF. DNA of the CDR3: TGTGCCAGCAGTATGTACAGGGGTCAGCCCCAGCATTTT.

This clone was seen a single time. V and J are TRBV27 and TRBJ2-7; TRBD2 aligns across 7 bases. The CDR3 runs to 15 residues. From germline, CDR1 is MNHEY and CDR2 SMNVEV (reference sequence). V shed 5 bases, J shed 2 bases, and the junction held 9 bases outside the gene matches. CDR3 DNA: TGTGCCAGCAGTCTTGGGGCGGGAGTGGCCTACGAGCAGTACTTC. Translating gives CASSLGAGVAYEQYF.

This clone was observed a handful of times. V gene TRBV14 combines with J gene TRBJ1-3; unclear D gene. Per the germline V gene, CDR1 is SGHDN and CDR2 is FVKESK. With 4 bases removed from V and 3 bases from J, the gap between germline ends came to 4 bases. The CDR3 runs 12 residues. The CDR3 is CASSPYGNTIYF. CDR3 sequence (DNA): TGTGCCAGCAGCCCTTATGGAAACACCATATATTTT. Together with reference TRBV14 and TRBJ1-3, the CDR3 gives the full variable domain: EAGVTQFPSHSVIEKGQTVTLRCDPISGHDNLYWYRRVMGKEIKFLLHFVKESKQDESGMPNNRFLAERTGGTYSTLKVQPAELEDSGVYFCASSPYGNTIYFGEGSWLTVV.

This clone has a single count. V and J are TRBV4-1 and TRBJ1-5; TRBD1 matches at 9 bases. The CDR3 runs to 17 residues. Germline CDR1 is MGHRA and CDR2 is YSYEKL. The ends lost 0 bases at V and 8 bases at J; junction bases unmatched: 11. The CDR3 nucleotides read TGCGCCAGCAGCCAAGATTACCGGGGACAGGGAACGAAGCCCCAGCATTTT. It yields the protein CASSQDYRGQGTKPQHF.

The sample holds a few counts of this clone. The rearrangement joins TRBV6-1 to TRBJ1-2; the match to TRBD1 covers 7 bases. This CDR3 has 14 residues. The germline gives CDR1 MNHNS, CDR2 SASEGT. Trimming at V came to 8 bases and at J to 8 bases, leaving 14 bases not matched to a gene. The CDR3 is CASRRTGVPIGYTF. Here the CDR3 DNA reads TGTGCCAGCCGAAGGACAGGAGTACCTATCGGCTACACCTTC.

The chain couples TRBV19 to TRBJ2-1, with TRBD2 as a possible D gene (6 bases). Germline V gene data show CDR1 as LNHDA and CDR2 as SQIVND (reference sequence). CDR3 size: 14 residues. V lost 4 bases to trimming and J lost 0 bases, with 7 bases between them. The CDR3 DNA follows: TGTGCCAGTAGTACTAGCGTCTCCTACAATGAGCAGTTCTTC. Translation: CASSTSVSYNEQFF.

The chain is built from TRBV7-8 and TRBJ2-7, with TRBD1 as a possible D gene (6 bases). Germline CDR1 and CDR2: SGHVS and FQNEAQ. V lost 1 base and J lost 3, with 16 bases in between. The CDR3 is 16 residues long. Written as DNA, the CDR3 is TGTGCCAGCAGCTTAGATCAGACAGGACGGTTCTACGAGCAGTACGTC. It encodes CASSLDQTGRFYEQYV.

J is TRBJ2-7 and V is TRBV6-1, with TRBD2 matching over 13 bases. The CDR3 is made up of 17 amino acids. Per the germline V gene, CDR1 is MNHNS and CDR2 is SASEGT. J was trimmed by 11 bases and V by 0 bases; bases with no gene match: 13. CDR3 nucleotides: TGTGCCAGCAGTGAAGCGGTCTGGGGACTAGCGGGAATATATGAGTACTTC. Residues: CASSEAVWGLAGIYEYF.

The rearrangement joins TRBV5-3 to TRBJ1-2; 10 bases fit TRBD1. TRBV5-3 has ORF status, its function being uncertain. V gave up 4 bases and J gave up 6 bases; unmatched junction bases: 3. CDR3 length: 13 amino acids. CDR3 residues: CARSPGTGDGYTF. CDR3 DNA sequence: TGTGCCAGAAGCCCCGGGACAGGGGATGGCTACACCTTC.

The chain combines TRBV6-5 with TRBJ1-2; perhaps TRBD1 as D (6 bases). V lost 4 bases and J lost 3, with 12 bases in between. Germline V CDR1 and CDR2: MNHEY, SVGAGI. The CDR3 totals 14 residues. DNA of the CDR3: TGTGCCAGCAGTTCGGACAGAGAATACTATGGCTACACCTTC. As protein: CASSSDREYYGYTF.

The chain joins TRBV7-9 to TRBJ2-5, with D possibly called TRBD1 or TRBD2 (5 bases each). V lost 2 bases, J lost 0 bases, and 13 bases lay in between. The germline V gene encodes CDR1 SEHNR and CDR2 FQNEAQ (reference sequence). The CDR3 is 16 amino acids. As DNA, the CDR3 is TGTGCCAGCAGCTTATACCTCGGGGCAGACCAAGAGACCCAGTACTTC. This codes for CASSLYLGADQETQYF. Full variable domain (rest looked up from reference TRBV7-9 and TRBJ2-5): DTGVSQNPRHKITKRGQNVTFRCDPISEHNRLYWYRQTLGQGPEFLTYFQNEAQLEKSRLLSDRFSAERPKGSFSTLEIQRTEQGDSAMYLCASSLYLGADQETQYFGPGTRLLVL.

The chain couples TRBV6-5 to TRBJ2-2, with D perhaps TRBD1 (7 bases). The germline V gene has CDR1 MNHEY and CDR2 SVGAGI. The CDR3 has 15 amino acids. Trimming cost V 2 bases and J 5 bases, with 12 bases left between them. The CDR3 is CASSYTGAGTGELFF. Here the CDR3 DNA reads TGTGCCAGCAGTTACACAGGGGCGGGGACCGGGGAGCTGTTTTTT.

A few counts support this clone. The chain uses TRBV7-3 and TRBJ2-5; D not certain. This CDR3 spans 15 amino acids. Trimming took 6 bases from V and 5 from J, leaving 19 bases between them. Germline V gene lookup returns CDR1 SGHTA and CDR2 FQGTGA. This CDR3 is CASSPVATGLETQYF. The CDR3 DNA sequence: TGTGCCAGCAGTCCCGTCGCAACGGGTCTGGAGACCCAGTACTTC.

This chain joins TRBV15 and TRBJ2-7; D might be TRBD2 (5 bases). The V end lost 0 bases, the J end lost 7 bases, and 10 bases lay between the germline ends. CDR1 and CDR2 (germline): LNHNV, YYDKDF (reference sequence). This CDR3 has 13 amino acids. The CDR3 coding sequence is TGTGCCACCAGCAGAGATGGAGGATCGGAGCAGTACGTC. Translation: CATSRDGGSEQYV.

This chain connects TRBV9 to TRBJ2-1, with 8 bases fitting TRBD2. Germline-derived CDR1 and CDR2 are SGDLS and YYNGEE. V trimming: 4 bases; J trimming: 14 bases; junction bases outside the gene matches: 5. The CDR3 extends over 11 amino acids. The DNA of the CDR3 is TGTGCCAGCAGCCCGGGGACTAGTAAGTTCTTC. Protein product: CASSPGTSKFF.

This chain connects TRBV6-5 to TRBJ2-1; D could derive from TRBD1 or TRBD2 (6 bases each). Trimming shortened V by 6 bases and J by 10 bases, and 19 bases separated the two germline ends. The V gene's germline CDR1 is MNHEY and CDR2 SVGAGI. This CDR3 has 14 residues. Written as DNA, the CDR3 is TGTGCCAGCAGCCCGTTCATCGGGGGCGCGGAGCAGTTCTTC. Encoded protein: CASSPFIGGAEQFF.